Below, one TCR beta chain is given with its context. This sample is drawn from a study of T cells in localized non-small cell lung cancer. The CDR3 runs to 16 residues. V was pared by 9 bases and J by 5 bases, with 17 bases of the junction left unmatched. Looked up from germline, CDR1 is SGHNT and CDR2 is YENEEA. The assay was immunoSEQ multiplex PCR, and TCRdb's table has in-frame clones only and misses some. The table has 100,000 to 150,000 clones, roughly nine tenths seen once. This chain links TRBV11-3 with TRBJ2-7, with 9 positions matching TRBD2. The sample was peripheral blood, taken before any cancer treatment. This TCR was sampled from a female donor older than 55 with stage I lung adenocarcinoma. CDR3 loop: CARRTDGTSLKDEQYF. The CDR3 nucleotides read TGTGCCAGGAGGACGGACGGGACTAGCCTAAAAGACGAGCAGTACTTC.